This record concerns one TCR beta chain sequence. Trimming at V came to 3 bases and at J to 6 bases, leaving 7 bases not matched to a gene. Per the germline V gene, CDR1 is SGHVS and CDR2 is FQNEAQ. The CDR3 spans 16 residues. This sample is drawn from a study of blood T cell repertoires in COVID-19. Turning to the study itself: The United States, Italy and Spain supplied acute and convalescent COVID-19 samples. T cells, B-cell-depleted T cells, or PBMCs supplied cDNA or gDNA.

Source study methods: By means of reference gene primer amplification, nucleated cell counts were estimated. Sequencing used immunoSEQ multiplex PCR; TCRdb keeps in-frame clones, though not all of them. The V and J calls and clone size come from that table; D and trimming were worked out from the DNA. Among just over 90,000 clones, 85% to 90% were seen once, and the ten largest hold less than 2%. The gene calls are TRBV7-8 and TRBJ1-5; 11 positions match TRBD1. The TCR sequence derives from a human donor with active COVID-19. The donor label of this sample is uncertain. What was sequenced was peripheral blood. CDR3 DNA: TGTGCCAGCAGCTTCCGGGACAGGGGGTTGCGTCAGCCCCAGCATTTT. This translates into CASSFRDRGLRQPQHF.